A selection of T cell receptor beta chains follows, all from one sample in a study of beta chain features in type 1 diabetes. Some clones are missing from TCRdb's copy, which holds only in-frame ones; the method was immunoSEQ multiplex PCR. Among around 260,000 clones listed, less than 30% were seen once. The sequenced material came from naive CD4+ T cells from blood. The receptors derive from a woman in her thirties with type 1 diabetes. Both conserved end residues are part of each CDR3. The order of the fields is D gene, J gene, clone size, V gene, CDR3 DNA, CDR3 protein. The D gene is left open where the match is weak. Size is stated for part of the rows, as once, few or many counts, or as a class when the clone is expanded.

- TRBJ1-2 - TRBV15 TGTGCCACTACTACGGGACAACACTATGGCTACACCTTC CATTTGQHYGYTF
- TRBJ2-2 - TRBV30 TGTGCCTGGAGCGTCCCAGCGGGCACCGGGGAGCTGTTTTTT CAWSVPAGTGELFF
TRBD2 TRBJ2-3 - TRBV28 TGTGCCAGCAGTCCCGAACTAGCGGGAGTTCGAGATACGCAGTATTTT CASSPELAGVRDTQYF
TRBD1 TRBJ2-2 few TRBV30 TGTGCCTGGAAAGGACAGGGGGGAGAGGAAGAGGAGCTGTTTTTT CAWKGQGGEEEELFF
TRBD1 TRBJ2-5 - TRBV11-2 TGTGCCAGCAGCTTAAACAGGGGGCAGGAGACCCAGTACTTC CASSLNRGQETQYF
TRBD2 TRBJ2-1 - TRBV30 TGTGCCTGGAGTGGGGGACTAGCGGGAGGTGATGAGCAGTTCTTC CAWSGGLAGGDEQFF
- TRBJ2-5 few TRBV5-4 TGTGCCAGCAGTCGCGGAACTCAAGAGACCCAGTACTTC CASSRGTQETQYF
TRBD2 TRBJ2-7 few TRBV7-6 TGTGCCAGCAGCTTAGCGCTCCGCGGGAGGGATACCTACGAGCAGTACTTC CASSLALRGRDTYEQYF
- TRBJ2-1 few TRBV5-1 TGCGCCAGCAGCTTGGTAGGGGGGGAGTACAATGAGCAGTTCTTC CASSLVGGEYNEQFF
- TRBJ2-2 few TRBV11-2 TGTGCCAGCAGGCCTAGCGCGAACACCGGGGAGCTGTTTTTT CASRPSANTGELFF
TRBD1 TRBJ1-1 - TRBV4-1 TGCGCCAGCAGGGCACCAGGGGGACTTGGGCCCGAAGCTTTCTTT CASRAPGGLGPEAFF
TRBD1 TRBJ2-7 - TRBV15 TGTGCCACCAGCGGACGGGGCGGGACAGGGCCCTACGAGCAGTACTTC CATSGRGGTGPYEQYF
TRBD2 TRBJ2-7 - TRBV2 TGTGCCTGGGGGACTACCGTAGCTCTACAGCAGTACTTC CAWGTTVALQQYF
- TRBJ2-2 - TRBV9 TGTGCCAGCAGCGATATCGACCAGGACTCCGGGGAGCTGTTTTTT CASSDIDQDSGELFF
- TRBJ2-1 - TRBV9 TGTGCCAGCACCCCCCAGGGCCCCTACAATGAGCAGTTCTTC CASTPQGPYNEQFF
TRBD1 TRBJ2-7 - TRBV30 TGTGCCTGGGCGAGGACAGGGTCCTACGAGCAGTACTTC CAWARTGSYEQYF
TRBD2 TRBJ2-1 - TRBV7-9 TGTGCCAGCAGCCACACCACTAGCGGGAGGGGCAATGAGCAGTTCTTC CASSHTTSGRGNEQFF
- TRBJ2-4 - TRBV12-5 TGTGCTAGTGGTCCCCCCGTACAGGGCCGTGTAGCCAAAAACATTCAGTACTTC CASGPPVQGRVAKNIQYF
- TRBJ2-7 - TRBV21-1 TGTGCCAGCAGCCGACGGGACAGAATATCCTACGAGCAGTACTTC CASSRRDRISYEQYF
TRBD2 TRBJ2-1 - TRBV19 TGTGCCAGTAGTGTTTATACTAGCGGGATATACAATGAGCAGTTCTTC CASSVYTSGIYNEQFF